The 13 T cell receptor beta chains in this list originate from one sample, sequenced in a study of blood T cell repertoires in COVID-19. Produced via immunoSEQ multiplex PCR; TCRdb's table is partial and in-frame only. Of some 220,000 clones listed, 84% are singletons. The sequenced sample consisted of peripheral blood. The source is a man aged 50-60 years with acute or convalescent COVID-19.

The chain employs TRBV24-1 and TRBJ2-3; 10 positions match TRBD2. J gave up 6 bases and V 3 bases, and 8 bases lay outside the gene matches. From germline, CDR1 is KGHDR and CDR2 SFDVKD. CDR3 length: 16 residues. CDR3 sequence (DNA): TGTGCCACCAGTGATCAAATAGCGGGAGGAATTGATACGCAGTATTTT. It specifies CATSDQIAGGIDTQYF.

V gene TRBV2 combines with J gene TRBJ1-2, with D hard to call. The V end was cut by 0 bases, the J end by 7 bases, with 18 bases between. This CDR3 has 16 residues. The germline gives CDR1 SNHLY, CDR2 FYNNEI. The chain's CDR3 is CASSEAYDGVSSGYTF. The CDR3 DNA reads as TGTGCCAGCAGTGAAGCGTATGACGGGGTATCATCTGGCTACACCTTC.

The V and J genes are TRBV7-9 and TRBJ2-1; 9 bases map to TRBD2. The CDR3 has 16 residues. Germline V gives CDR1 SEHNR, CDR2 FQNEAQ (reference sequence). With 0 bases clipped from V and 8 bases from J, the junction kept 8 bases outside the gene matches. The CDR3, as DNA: TGTGCCAGCAGCTTAGCGCGCCGGGTAGCGGGGGATGAGCAGTTCTTC. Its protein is CASSLARRVAGDEQFF.

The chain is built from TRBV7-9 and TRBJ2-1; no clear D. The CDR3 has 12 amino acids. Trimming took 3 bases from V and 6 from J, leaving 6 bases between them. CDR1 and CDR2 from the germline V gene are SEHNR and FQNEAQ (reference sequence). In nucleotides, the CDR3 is TGTGCCAGCAGCTTCTTCGTCAATGAGCAGTTCTTC. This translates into CASSFFVNEQFF. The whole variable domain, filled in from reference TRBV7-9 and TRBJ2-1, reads DTGVSQNPRHKITKRGQNVTFRCDPISEHNRLYWYRQTLGQGPEFLTYFQNEAQLEKSRLLSDRFSAERPKGSFSTLEIQRTEQGDSAMYLCASSFFVNEQFFGPGTRLTVL.

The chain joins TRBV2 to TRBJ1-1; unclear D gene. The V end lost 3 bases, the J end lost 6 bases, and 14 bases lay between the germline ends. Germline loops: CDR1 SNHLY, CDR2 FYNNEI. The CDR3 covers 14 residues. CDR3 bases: TGTGCCAGCAGTGACGGCAGGTTTTGGTCTGAAGCTTTCTTT. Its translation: CASSDGRFWSEAFF.

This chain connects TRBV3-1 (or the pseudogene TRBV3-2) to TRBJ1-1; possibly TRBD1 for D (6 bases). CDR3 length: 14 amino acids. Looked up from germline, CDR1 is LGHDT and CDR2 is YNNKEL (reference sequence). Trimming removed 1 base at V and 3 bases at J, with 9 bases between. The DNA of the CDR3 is TGTGCCAGCAGCCAAGTGGGGGCTGACACTGAAGCTTTCTTT. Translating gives CASSQVGADTEAFF.

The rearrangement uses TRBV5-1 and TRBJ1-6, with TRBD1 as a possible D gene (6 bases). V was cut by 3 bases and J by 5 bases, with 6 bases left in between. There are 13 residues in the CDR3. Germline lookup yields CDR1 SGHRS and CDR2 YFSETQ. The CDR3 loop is CASSWTDNSPLHF. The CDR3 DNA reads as TGCGCCAGCAGCTGGACAGATAATTCACCCCTCCACTTT.

CDR3 nucleotides: TGTGCCAGCAGGGAAACTAGCGGGAATTCCTACGAGCAGTACTTC. Amino acids: CASRETSGNSYEQYF. The chain has TRBV28 and TRBJ2-7, with TRBD2 matching 10 bases. The germline V gene has CDR1 MDHEN and CDR2 SYDVKM. This CDR3 comprises 15 residues. Unmatched junction bases numbered 6, after V lost 6 bases and J lost 1 base.

CDR3 DNA: TGTGCCATCAAGGGACAGGTGAACACTGAAGCTTTCTTT. Amino acid sequence: CAIKGQVNTEAFF. The V gene is TRBV10-3, the J gene TRBJ1-1, with TRBD1 matching over 8 bases. V was clipped by 7 bases and J by 0 bases; unmatched bases: 1. CDR1 and CDR2 (germline): ENHRY, SYGVKD. The CDR3 is 13 amino acids.

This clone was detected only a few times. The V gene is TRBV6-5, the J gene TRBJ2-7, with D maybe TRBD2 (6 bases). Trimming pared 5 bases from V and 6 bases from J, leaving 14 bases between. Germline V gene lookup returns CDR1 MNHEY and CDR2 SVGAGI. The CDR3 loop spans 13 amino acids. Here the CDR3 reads CASSSPGEGEQYF. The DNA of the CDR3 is TGTGCCAGCAGTAGTCCGGGGGAAGGCGAGCAGTACTTC.

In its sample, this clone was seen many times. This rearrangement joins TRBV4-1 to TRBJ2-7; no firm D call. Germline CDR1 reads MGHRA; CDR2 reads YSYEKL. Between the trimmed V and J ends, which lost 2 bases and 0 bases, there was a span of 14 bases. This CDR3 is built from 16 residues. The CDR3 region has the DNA TGCGCCAGCAGCCAAACGACTGGCCCTAGCTCCTACGAGCAGTACTTC. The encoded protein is CASSQTTGPSSYEQYF.

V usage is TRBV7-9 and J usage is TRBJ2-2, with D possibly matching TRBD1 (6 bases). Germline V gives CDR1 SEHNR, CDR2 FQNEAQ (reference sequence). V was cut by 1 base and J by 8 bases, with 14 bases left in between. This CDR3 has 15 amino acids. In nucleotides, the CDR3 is TGTGCCAGCAGCTTAGGGTCCGGACAGCCAGGGGAGCTGTTTTTT. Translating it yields CASSLGSGQPGELFF.

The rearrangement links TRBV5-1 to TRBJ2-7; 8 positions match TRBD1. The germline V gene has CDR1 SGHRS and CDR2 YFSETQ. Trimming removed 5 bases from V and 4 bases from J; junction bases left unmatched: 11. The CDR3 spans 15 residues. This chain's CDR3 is CASRANGQGTYEQYF. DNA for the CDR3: TGCGCCAGCAGAGCTAACGGACAGGGTACGTACGAGCAGTACTTC.